The TCR beta chain under discussion was sequenced for a study of post-analysis software for immune sequencing data. A word on this clonotype: Its antigen is as yet unknown.

The CDR3 runs to 15 residues. Germline lookup yields CDR1 LNHNV and CDR2 YYDKDF (reference sequence). V lost 6 bases and J lost 5, with 17 bases in between. The TCR beta cDNA libraries contained unique molecular identifiers. T cells, about 0.85 to 11 million of them, yielded roughly 0.5 million cDNA molecules. TCRdb passed the PCR reads through MiXCR, listing each CDR3 protein once. This table holds about 560,000 distinct CDR3 sequences, 44% found once. General study findings and limits: A few TRBV segments occurring more often in patients than controls included TRBV5-6, TRBV5-1 and TRBV20-1. Batch-matched samples strongly co-clustered by F measure.

Sequencing was carried out using blood. The chain links TRBV15 to TRBJ2-4; a weak D match, TRBD2 (6 bases). The origin of this receptor is a girl aged 5-17 years with multiple sclerosis. CDR3 DNA: TGTGCCACCAGACCGGGACTCCCGGCCCAAAACATTCAGTACTTC. Translating gives CATRPGLPAQNIQYF.